Following are 27 T cell receptor beta chains from one sample sequenced in a study of neoadjuvant nivolumab and ipilimumab in lung cancer. Assay: immunoSEQ multiplex PCR; the TCRdb copy retains only in-frame clones and omits some. The sample holds 7,500 to 9,000 clones; 75% to 85% are singletons and the top ten take approximately 6.7%. The starting material was adjacent normal lung tissue, obtained after neoadjuvant nivolumab, alone or with ipilimumab, at or shortly before surgery. The receptors derive from an adult with non-small cell lung cancer.

The chain recombines TRBV2 with TRBJ2-1; perhaps TRBD2 as D (6 bases). The CDR3 has 16 residues. Per the germline V gene, CDR1 is SNHLY and CDR2 is FYNNEI. The germline V and J ends were trimmed by 2 bases and 5 bases, with 16 bases remaining between them. CDR3 protein: CASSEYPAAGNNEQFF. CDR3 DNA sequence: TGTGCCAGCAGTGAATATCCAGCGGCGGGGAACAATGAGCAGTTCTTC.

This rearrangement joins TRBV29-1 to TRBJ1-2; maybe TRBD1 (5 bases). Germline V gives CDR1 SQVTM, CDR2 ANQGSEA. V lost 5 bases and J lost 4, with 11 bases in between. There are 12 residues in the CDR3. CDR3 bases: TGCAGCGTTACGCAGGGTGGCTATGGCTACACCTTC. It yields the protein CSVTQGGYGYTF.

The rearrangement joins TRBV12-5 to TRBJ1-2, with D uncertain. CDR3 size: 12 residues. Germline CDR1 and CDR2: LGHNT and FRNRAP. Trimming left V 4 bases short and J 3 bases short, with 6 bases between. CDR3 coding DNA: TGTGCTAGTGGTTCAGAGTACTATGGCTACACCTTC. Its protein is CASGSEYYGYTF.

This chain uses TRBV2 with TRBJ1-1; D not resolved. Germline-derived CDR1 and CDR2 are SNHLY and FYNNEI. Trimming pared 3 bases from V and 0 bases from J, leaving 8 bases between. This CDR3 has 14 residues. The CDR3 spells CASSEAAMNTEAFF. The CDR3 coding sequence is TGTGCCAGCAGTGAGGCAGCTATGAACACTGAAGCTTTCTTT.

The V call is TRBV7-2, the J call TRBJ1-1; a possible D gene is TRBD1 (5 bases). This CDR3 region has 15 residues. The ends were cut back, 0 bases at V and 4 bases at J, with 12 bases in the middle. Germline lookup yields CDR1 SGHTA and CDR2 FQGNSA. DNA of the CDR3: TGTGCCAGCAGCTTAGCGCTTGGGGGGAGCACTGAAGCTTTCTTT. It translates to CASSLALGGSTEAFF.

This chain joins TRBV19 and TRBJ1-6; the D gene is possibly TRBD1 (5 bases). CDR1 and CDR2 from the germline V gene are LNHDA and SQIVND (reference sequence). This CDR3 region has 17 residues. V lost 2 bases to trimming and J lost 6 bases, with 17 bases between them. The CDR3 protein is CASSINPQDPFNSPLHF. CDR3 sequence (DNA): TGTGCCAGTAGTATAAACCCACAGGACCCGTTTAATTCACCCCTCCACTTT.

V is TRBV5-5 and J is TRBJ1-5, with 7 bases matching TRBD1. This CDR3 is 16 amino acids long. The trim removed 3 bases at V and 0 bases at J, leaving 6 bases unmatched. Germline assignment: CDR1 SGHKS and CDR2 YYEKEE (reference sequence). CDR3 protein: CASSWTGTDSNQPQHF. In DNA, the CDR3 is TGTGCCAGCAGCTGGACCGGGACAGATAGCAATCAGCCCCAGCATTTT.

CDR3 sequence reads: CASSYRLGGEAFF. The DNA for the CDR3 is TGTGCCAGCAGTTACCGGCTGGGGGGCGAAGCTTTCTTT. The chain links TRBV6-5 to TRBJ1-1, with D perhaps matching TRBD1 (6 bases). The V and J ends lost 2 bases and 8 bases respectively, with 12 bases between them. CDR1 MNHEY and CDR2 SVGAGI come from the germline V gene. The CDR3 contains 13 residues.

CDR3 sequence: CAYRLRTGHQPQHF. The CDR3 DNA reads as TGTGCTTACCGTCTTAGGACAGGGCATCAGCCCCAGCATTTT. The chain links TRBV30 to TRBJ1-5; the match to TRBD1 covers 8 bases. Germline V gene sequence: CDR1 GTSNPN, CDR2 SVGIG (reference sequence). The CDR3 has 14 amino acids.

The CDR3 DNA reads TGCGCCAGCAGCCAAGATCCCACTAGCGGGACAAGCACAGATACGCAGTATTTT. As protein: CASSQDPTSGTSTDTQYF. The chain has TRBV4-3 and TRBJ2-3; 10 bases are a match to TRBD2. The junction had 6 bases not matched to a gene; V was cut back by 0 bases and J by 0 bases. Germline CDR1 reads LGHNA; CDR2 reads YSLEER. The CDR3 spans 18 residues.

The chain couples TRBV6-5 to TRBJ1-4; D is perhaps TRBD1 (5 bases). The CDR3 totals 15 residues. Germline lookup yields CDR1 MNHEY and CDR2 SVGAGI. Trimming cost V 7 bases and J 1 base, with 13 bases left between them. The CDR3 coding sequence is TGTGCCAGCACTAAGAATCAGGGAACTAATGAAAAACTGTTTTTT. It codes for CASTKNQGTNEKLFF.

The J gene is TRBJ1-4, the V gene TRBV12-5; possibly TRBD1 for D (5 bases). V dropped 2 bases and J dropped 1 base, with 11 bases sitting between them. This CDR3 has 16 amino acids. From germline, CDR1 is LGHNT and CDR2 FRNRAP. For the CDR3, the DNA is TGTGCTAGTGGTTTGACCCGACAGAAAACTAATGAAAAACTGTTTTTT. It yields the protein CASGLTRQKTNEKLFF.

The chain combines TRBV5-8 with TRBJ2-7; 8 positions match TRBD2. The CDR3 spans 14 residues. The V gene end was trimmed by 5 bases and the J gene end by 6 bases; junction bases not matched to a gene: 10. Germline loops: CDR1 SGHTS, CDR2 YDEGEE. The CDR3 here is CASSSQTSVSEQYF. For the CDR3, the DNA is TGTGCCAGCAGTTCCCAGACTAGCGTGAGCGAGCAGTACTTC.

The chain recombines TRBV4-1 with TRBJ1-4; 9 positions match TRBD1. Germline CDR1 is MGHRA and CDR2 is YSYEKL. This CDR3 comprises 15 residues. Trimming took 3 bases from V and 6 from J; bases not matched to a gene: 5. The CDR3 bases are TGCGCCAGCAGCCAGGGGGACAGGGAACATGAAAAACTGTTTTTT. Protein: CASSQGDREHEKLFF.

The V and J genes are TRBV18 and TRBJ1-3; TRBD1 matches 8 bases. Germline CDR1 KGHSH, CDR2 LQKENI. V gave up 3 bases and J gave up 0 bases; unmatched junction bases: 7. This CDR3 is 17 amino acids long. As DNA, the CDR3 is TGTGCCAGCTCACCCCGGGACAGGTTTTCCTCTGGAAACACCATATATTTT. Its protein is CASSPRDRFSSGNTIYF.

This chain links TRBV9 with TRBJ1-1; D gene uncertain. Germline V gene sequence: CDR1 SGDLS, CDR2 YYNGEE. The CDR3 contains 13 residues. Between the trimmed V and J ends, which lost 1 base and 6 bases, there was a span of 10 bases. The chain's CDR3 is CASSVNPNAEAFF. CDR3 DNA sequence: TGTGCCAGCAGCGTAAACCCCAACGCTGAAGCTTTCTTT.

The gene calls are TRBV5-1 and TRBJ2-6, with D possibly TRBD2 on 5 matching bases. Germline V CDR1 and CDR2: SGHRS, YFSETQ. CDR3 size: 15 residues. Trimming took 0 bases from V and 3 from J, leaving 7 bases between them. Here the CDR3 reads CASSLDGVGANVLTF. The DNA for the CDR3 is TGCGCCAGCAGCTTGGACGGGGTTGGGGCCAACGTCCTGACTTTC.

V is TRBV4-3 and J is TRBJ1-6; D is unresolved. V dropped 0 bases and J dropped 10 bases, with 10 bases sitting between them. This CDR3 spans 14 amino acids. Germline V gives CDR1 LGHNA, CDR2 YSLEER. The CDR3 loop reads CASSQEGEKSPLHF. The CDR3, as DNA: TGCGCCAGCAGCCAAGAGGGAGAAAAATCACCCCTCCACTTT.

To note about this clone: Other DNA sequences of this sample code for an identical CDR3. The J gene is TRBJ1-2, the V gene TRBV30; D not certain. The CDR3 runs 13 residues. Germline-derived CDR1 and CDR2 are GTSNPN and SVGIG (reference sequence). V lost 0 bases and J lost 0, with 5 bases in between. The CDR3 protein is CAWSVGANYGYTF. CDR3 in DNA: TGTGCCTGGAGTGTGGGAGCTAACTATGGCTACACCTTC. The full variable domain, with the rest looked up from reference TRBV30 and TRBJ1-2, is SQTIHQWPATLVQPVGSPLSLECTVEGTSNPNLYWYRQAAGRGLQLLFYSVGIGQISSEVPQNLSASRPQDRQFILSSKKLLLSDSGFYLCAWSVGANYGYTFGSGTRLTVV.

The sample holds a few counts of this clone. The V and J genes are TRBV13 and TRBJ2-2; 7 bases agree with TRBD2. J gave up 4 bases and V 3 bases, and 8 bases lay outside the gene matches. Germline-derived CDR1 and CDR2 are PRHDT and FYEKMQ (reference sequence). The CDR3 consists of 16 residues. The CDR3 nucleotides read TGTGCCAGCAGCTTGGGAGGGTTATTATTCACCGGGGAGCTGTTTTTT. Encoded protein: CASSLGGLLFTGELFF.

The chain employs TRBV30 and TRBJ1-6; 9 nucleotides match TRBD1. The CDR3 sequence is 14 residues long. Germline V CDR1 and CDR2: GTSNPN, SVGIG (reference sequence). Trimming took 5 bases from V and 8 from J; bases not matched to a gene: 7. CDR3 sequence (DNA): TGTGCCTGGGGGGACAGGGCGTTCGATTCACCCCTCCACTTT. Translation: CAWGDRAFDSPLHF.

The V call is TRBV20-1, the J call TRBJ2-1, with D unclear. The ends were cut back, 1 base at V and 9 bases at J, with 7 bases in the middle. Germline assignment: CDR1 DFQATT and CDR2 SNEGSKA (reference sequence). The CDR3 totals 11 residues. In DNA form, the CDR3 reads TGCAGTGCTAGAGGTAGCCTTGAGCAGTTCTTC. Translating it yields CSARGSLEQFF.

The chain joins TRBV5-1 to TRBJ1-4; D not resolved. V lost 3 bases, J lost 0 bases, and 9 bases lay in between. This CDR3 spans 15 amino acids. Looked up from germline, CDR1 is SGHRS and CDR2 is YFSETQ. The CDR3 loop is CASSYEGTTNEKLFF. For the CDR3, the DNA is TGCGCCAGCAGCTACGAAGGGACAACTAATGAAAAACTGTTTTTT. Together with reference TRBV5-1 and TRBJ1-4, the CDR3 gives the full variable domain: KAGVTQTPRYLIKTRGQQVTLSCSPISGHRSVSWYQQTPGQGLQFLFEYFSETQRNKGNFPGRFSGRQFSNSRSEMNVSTLELGDSALYLCASSYEGTTNEKLFFGSGTQLSVL.

This clone was found once. The J gene is TRBJ2-7, the V gene TRBV19, with TRBD1 matching 9 bases. The CDR3 runs 14 residues. The V and J ends lost 4 bases and 2 bases, in that order; junction bases with no gene match: 3. Germline CDR1 LNHDA, CDR2 SQIVND (reference sequence). The CDR3 protein is CASSNRGLPYEQYF. Written as DNA, the CDR3 is TGTGCCAGTAGTAACAGGGGGCTCCCCTACGAGCAGTACTTC. Supplemented by reference TRBV19 and TRBJ2-7, the full variable domain reads DGGITQSPKYLFRKEGQNVTLSCEQNLNHDAMYWYRQDPGQGLRLIYYSQIVNDFQKGDIAEGYSVSREKKESFPLTVTSAQKNPTAFYLCASSNRGLPYEQYFGPGTRLTVT.

The chain joins TRBV7-9 to TRBJ2-7, with D tentatively TRBD2 (7 bases). Germline V gene lookup returns CDR1 SEHNR and CDR2 FQNEAQ (reference sequence). V was trimmed by 3 bases and J by 6 bases, leaving 21 bases between them. This CDR3 contains 16 residues. CDR3 bases: TGTGCCAGCAGCTTTAGAGGGGGGGCCGAAGCGCGCGAGCAGTACTTC. This encodes CASSFRGGAEAREQYF.

The chain recombines TRBV6-5 with TRBJ2-7, with D tentatively TRBD1 or TRBD2 (5 bases each). In germline, CDR1 is MNHEY, CDR2 SVGAGI. The CDR3 has 12 amino acids. Trimming took 8 bases from V and 8 from J, leaving 16 bases between them. The chain's CDR3 is CASRDLGGQQYF. CDR3 nucleotides: TGTGCCAGCCGGGACCTCGGCGGGCAGCAGTACTTC.

The chain joins TRBV7-9 to TRBJ1-2, with D tentatively TRBD1 (5 bases). Trimming pared 3 bases from V and 4 bases from J, leaving 15 bases between. The CDR3 is 15 amino acids. Germline values: CDR1 SEHNR, CDR2 FQNEAQ (reference sequence). CDR3 nucleotides: TGTGCCAGCAGCTTGCGGACACAAGGGGCCTATGGCTACACCTTC. It codes for CASSLRTQGAYGYTF.